This TCR beta chain is from a study of Ad26.COV2.S vaccination and SARS-CoV-2 variants. General study points: While placebo recipients had lower spike-specific TCR breadth, vaccine recipients had more. Non-spike TCR breadth was similar in vaccine and placebo recipients.

With regard to this clone: Its antigen is unknown.

Germline V lookup: CDR1 LGHNA, CDR2 YSLEER. The CDR3 has 15 amino acids. Trimming left V 5 bases short and J 7 bases short, with 18 bases between. As to treatment: roughly 19 received Ad26.COV2.S at low or high dose, single or two shots; 5 received placebo; per-sample allocation not given. The investigators took samples on day 63 after the first vaccine or placebo injection. Only in-frame clones appear in the TCRdb table, and some are missing; sequencing was by immunoSEQ multiplex PCR. The sample shows approximately 240,000 clones, approximately 87% of them seen only once. Material: peripheral blood, obtained in a trial of Ad26.COV2.S vaccine versus placebo. This TCR was sampled from a person aged 18-60 years who received the Ad26.COV2.S COVID-19 vaccine or a placebo. The chain recombines TRBV4-3 with TRBJ2-1; possible D gene TRBD2, 6 bases. This CDR3 is CASSAGRGRGNEQFF. The CDR3 nucleotides read TGCGCCAGCAGCGCTGGGCGGGGCCGGGGGAATGAGCAGTTCTTC.